Listed below are T cell receptor beta chains from one sample, sequenced in a study of beta chain features in type 1 diabetes. The repertoire was sequenced with immunoSEQ multiplex PCR; TCRdb's copy has only in-frame clones and lacks some. The sample records tens of thousands of clones, approximately 70% being singletons. Sequencing was carried out using Tregs from blood. All receptors come from a young man with type 1 diabetes. Some clones in this sample may be carry-over from other donors' samples. Both conserved end residues are part of each CDR3. The order of the fields is J gene, D gene, clone size, V gene, CDR3 protein, CDR3 DNA. A D gene is named only where the DNA matches it firmly. Expanded clones are given a class, and other clones once, few, many or no size at all.

j_gene: TRBJ1-2; d_gene: NA; abundance: NA; v_gene: TRBV7-8; CDR3aa: CASTLGRDRGYTF; CDR3nt: TGTGCCAGCACCTTAGGCAGGGATCGGGGCTACACCTTC
j_gene: TRBJ2-7; d_gene: NA; abundance: NA; v_gene: TRBV6-1; CDR3aa: CASSTGAGRNEQYF; CDR3nt: TGTGCCAGCAGTACCGGGGCAGGGAGGAACGAGCAGTACTTC
j_gene: TRBJ2-2; d_gene: NA; abundance: NA; v_gene: TRBV9; CDR3aa: CASSGPGLDTGELFF; CDR3nt: TGTGCCAGCAGCGGACCGGGACTCGACACCGGGGAGCTGTTTTTT
j_gene: TRBJ2-4; d_gene: NA; abundance: NA; v_gene: TRBV6-5; CDR3aa: CASRPQGWTKNIQYF; CDR3nt: TGTGCCAGCAGGCCACAGGGATGGACCAAAAACATTCAGTACTTC
j_gene: TRBJ2-5; d_gene: NA; abundance: NA; v_gene: TRBV6-6; CDR3aa: CASSYSRRGETQYF; CDR3nt: TGTGCCAGCAGTTACTCGCGGCGAGGAGAGACCCAGTACTTC
j_gene: TRBJ2-5; d_gene: TRBD1; abundance: once; v_gene: TRBV7-2; CDR3aa: CASSVDRGRETQYF; CDR3nt: TGTGCCAGCAGCGTCGACAGGGGGCGAGAGACCCAGTACTTC
j_gene: TRBJ1-2; d_gene: TRBD1; abundance: NA; v_gene: TRBV7-2; CDR3aa: CASSLAQGAGYGYTF; CDR3nt: TGTGCCAGCAGCTTAGCCCAGGGGGCAGGCTATGGCTACACCTTC
j_gene: TRBJ2-3; d_gene: TRBD2; abundance: NA; v_gene: TRBV4-1; CDR3aa: CASSPTRGGRDTQYF; CDR3nt: TGCGCCAGCAGCCCAACCCGGGGGGGCAGGGATACGCAGTATTTT
j_gene: TRBJ2-1; d_gene: TRBD2; abundance: NA; v_gene: TRBV7-9; CDR3aa: CASSPSGGAFDEQFF; CDR3nt: TGTGCCAGCAGCCCCAGCGGGGGGGCATTCGATGAGCAGTTCTTC
j_gene: TRBJ1-1; d_gene: NA; abundance: NA; v_gene: TRBV7-3; CDR3aa: CASSLNSDSVNTEAFF; CDR3nt: TGTGCCAGCAGCTTAAATTCGGACAGCGTGAACACTGAAGCTTTCTTT
j_gene: TRBJ2-5; d_gene: TRBD2; abundance: NA; v_gene: TRBV5-4; CDR3aa: CASKASGAQETQYF; CDR3nt: TGTGCCAGCAAGGCTAGCGGGGCACAAGAGACCCAGTACTTC
j_gene: TRBJ1-1; d_gene: NA; abundance: NA; v_gene: TRBV7-2; CDR3aa: CASSWYRGTEAFF; CDR3nt: TGTGCCAGCAGCTGGTACCGCGGCACTGAAGCTTTCTTT
j_gene: TRBJ2-1; d_gene: NA; abundance: few; v_gene: TRBV7-3; CDR3aa: CASSFITGSSYNEQFF; CDR3nt: TGTGCCAGCAGCTTTATCACAGGTAGCTCCTACAATGAGCAGTTCTTC
j_gene: TRBJ2-7; d_gene: TRBD1; abundance: NA; v_gene: TRBV18; CDR3aa: CASSPSRQGRGYYIYEQYF; CDR3nt: TGTGCCAGCTCACCATCGCGACAGGGACGTGGTTATTACATCTACGAGCAGTACTTC
j_gene: TRBJ2-3; d_gene: TRBD1; abundance: NA; v_gene: TRBV2; CDR3aa: CASRTGMGTDTQYF; CDR3nt: TGTGCCAGCAGGACAGGGATGGGCACAGATACGCAGTATTTT
j_gene: TRBJ2-3; d_gene: NA; abundance: few; v_gene: TRBV7-9; CDR3aa: CASSRWRADTDTQYF; CDR3nt: TGTGCCAGCAGCCGGTGGCGGGCTGACACAGATACGCAGTATTTT
j_gene: TRBJ1-5; d_gene: NA; abundance: few; v_gene: TRBV4-2; CDR3aa: CASSQPDRFNQPQHF; CDR3nt: TGTGCCAGCAGCCAACCCGACAGGTTCAATCAGCCCCAGCATTTT
j_gene: TRBJ1-5; d_gene: TRBD1; abundance: NA; v_gene: TRBV28; CDR3aa: CASSLRRTGDQPQHF; CDR3nt: TGTGCCAGCAGTTTACGTAGGACAGGGGATCAGCCCCAGCATTTT
j_gene: TRBJ1-1; d_gene: NA; abundance: NA; v_gene: TRBV19; CDR3aa: CASRGRGSSLMNTEAFF; CDR3nt: TGTGCCAGTCGCGGGAGAGGGAGCTCCCTTATGAACACTGAAGCTTTCTTT
j_gene: TRBJ2-1; d_gene: TRBD2; abundance: NA; v_gene: TRBV5-1; CDR3aa: CASSLQRGNEQFF; CDR3nt: TGCGCCAGCAGTTTACAGCGGGGCAACGAGCAGTTCTTC
j_gene: TRBJ2-5; d_gene: TRBD2; abundance: NA; v_gene: TRBV27; CDR3aa: CASRRSGGPGETQYF; CDR3nt: TGTGCCAGCAGGAGAAGCGGGGGGCCCGGAGAGACCCAGTACTTC
j_gene: TRBJ1-1; d_gene: NA; abundance: once; v_gene: TRBV5-4; CDR3aa: CASSFLGGWQAFF; CDR3nt: TGTGCCAGCAGCTTTCTCGGGGGGTGGCAAGCTTTCTTT
j_gene: TRBJ1-1; d_gene: NA; abundance: NA; v_gene: TRBV18; CDR3aa: CASSPLDEAFF; CDR3nt: TGTGCCAGCTCACCGTTAGATGAAGCTTTCTTT
j_gene: TRBJ2-1; d_gene: NA; abundance: NA; v_gene: TRBV4-2; CDR3aa: CASSQPPSSYNEQFF; CDR3nt: TGTGCCAGCAGCCAACCTCCTAGCTCCTACAATGAGCAGTTCTTC
j_gene: TRBJ1-6; d_gene: NA; abundance: once; v_gene: TRBV7-8; CDR3aa: CASSRGRQDSPLHF; CDR3nt: TGTGCCAGCAGCCGGGGGAGGCAAGATTCACCCCTCCACTTT
j_gene: TRBJ2-1; d_gene: NA; abundance: NA; v_gene: TRBV6-5; CDR3aa: CASSYWGGADLNEQFF; CDR3nt: TGTGCCAGCAGTTACTGGGGGGGGGCCGACCTTAATGAGCAGTTCTTC
j_gene: TRBJ2-6; d_gene: NA; abundance: NA; v_gene: TRBV2; CDR3aa: CASSDRGSDFGANVLTF; CDR3nt: TGTGCCAGCAGTGATCGGGGAAGCGACTTTGGGGCCAACGTCCTGACTTTC
j_gene: TRBJ1-3; d_gene: NA; abundance: few; v_gene: TRBV5-6; CDR3aa: CASSFYSLGNTIYF; CDR3nt: TGTGCCAGCAGCTTTTATAGTCTTGGAAACACCATATATTTT
j_gene: TRBJ2-2; d_gene: NA; abundance: NA; v_gene: TRBV5-1; CDR3aa: CASSPEGNTGELFF; CDR3nt: TGCGCCAGCAGCCCTGAGGGGAACACCGGGGAGCTGTTTTTT
j_gene: TRBJ2-1; d_gene: TRBD1; abundance: few; v_gene: TRBV5-1; CDR3aa: CASGQTGGATYNEQFF; CDR3nt: TGCGCCAGCGGTCAGACAGGGGGCGCTACCTACAATGAGCAGTTCTTC
j_gene: TRBJ2-7; d_gene: TRBD1; abundance: NA; v_gene: TRBV19; CDR3aa: CASSGTGISYEQYF; CDR3nt: TGTGCCAGTAGTGGGACAGGGATATCCTACGAGCAGTACTTC
j_gene: TRBJ2-6; d_gene: NA; abundance: once; v_gene: TRBV18; CDR3aa: CASSPETVLTF; CDR3nt: TGTGCCAGCTCACCAGAGACAGTCCTGACTTTC
j_gene: TRBJ1-5; d_gene: NA; abundance: NA; v_gene: TRBV6-5; CDR3aa: CASSYRGGSNQPQHF; CDR3nt: TGTGCCAGCAGTTACCGGGGAGGTAGCAATCAGCCCCAGCATTTT
j_gene: TRBJ2-3; d_gene: TRBD1; abundance: NA; v_gene: TRBV2; CDR3aa: CASSWDRGSTDTQYF; CDR3nt: TGTGCCAGCAGTTGGGACAGGGGCAGCACAGATACGCAGTATTTT
j_gene: TRBJ2-4; d_gene: TRBD1; abundance: NA; v_gene: TRBV6-6; CDR3aa: CASSNRGNIQYF; CDR3nt: TGTGCCAGCAGTAACAGGGGAAACATTCAGTACTTC
j_gene: TRBJ2-1; d_gene: NA; abundance: NA; v_gene: TRBV28; CDR3aa: CASGRDLAGRIF; CDR3nt: TGTGCCAGCGGCCGGGATTTGGCAGGGAGGATCTTC
j_gene: TRBJ2-1; d_gene: NA; abundance: NA; v_gene: TRBV7-9; CDR3aa: CASSLKATVYYNEQFF; CDR3nt: TGTGCCAGCAGCTTAAAAGCGACGGTATACTACAATGAGCAGTTCTTC
j_gene: TRBJ1-5; d_gene: NA; abundance: NA; v_gene: TRBV7-2; CDR3aa: CASSPQSGRGNQPQHF; CDR3nt: TGTGCCAGCAGCCCCCAGTCGGGAAGGGGCAATCAGCCCCAGCATTTT
j_gene: TRBJ2-1; d_gene: NA; abundance: few; v_gene: TRBV11-2; CDR3aa: CASSPRSSGSWNEQFF; CDR3nt: TGTGCCAGCAGCCCAAGGAGCAGCGGTTCATGGAATGAGCAGTTCTTC
j_gene: TRBJ2-2; d_gene: NA; abundance: NA; v_gene: TRBV7-8; CDR3aa: CASRSAQGRNTGELFF; CDR3nt: TGTGCCAGCAGATCAGCGCAGGGAAGGAACACCGGGGAGCTGTTTTTT
j_gene: TRBJ2-4; d_gene: NA; abundance: NA; v_gene: TRBV11-3; CDR3aa: CASSSLTGGIQYF; CDR3nt: TGTGCCAGCAGCTCCTTGACAGGCGGCATTCAGTACTTC
j_gene: TRBJ1-1; d_gene: TRBD1; abundance: NA; v_gene: TRBV10-2; CDR3aa: CASRGTGDSEAFF; CDR3nt: TGCGCCAGCAGAGGGACAGGGGACTCTGAAGCTTTCTTT
j_gene: TRBJ2-2; d_gene: TRBD1; abundance: NA; v_gene: TRBV5-6; CDR3aa: CASSPDRGNTGELFF; CDR3nt: TGTGCCAGCAGCCCCGACAGGGGGAACACCGGGGAGCTGTTTTTT
j_gene: TRBJ2-1; d_gene: TRBD2; abundance: NA; v_gene: TRBV9; CDR3aa: CASSVGLAGWEYNEQFF; CDR3nt: TGTGCCAGCAGCGTAGGGCTAGCGGGCTGGGAATACAATGAGCAGTTCTTC
j_gene: TRBJ2-7; d_gene: TRBD1; abundance: NA; v_gene: TRBV5-1; CDR3aa: CASSLEQGAYEQYF; CDR3nt: TGCGCCAGCAGCTTGGAACAGGGGGCCTACGAGCAGTACTTC
j_gene: TRBJ2-1; d_gene: TRBD2; abundance: few; v_gene: TRBV7-2; CDR3aa: CASGGPLYNEQFF; CDR3nt: TGTGCCTCGGGAGGCCCGCTCTACAATGAGCAGTTCTTC
j_gene: TRBJ2-5; d_gene: NA; abundance: once; v_gene: TRBV7-3; CDR3aa: CASSLENPHGVVETQYF; CDR3nt: TGTGCCAGCAGCTTAGAGAACCCCCACGGAGTGGTGGAGACCCAGTACTTC
j_gene: TRBJ1-1; d_gene: NA; abundance: NA; v_gene: TRBV18; CDR3aa: CASSPRRGTEAFF; CDR3nt: TGTGCCAGCTCACCTAGGAGAGGCACTGAAGCTTTCTTT
j_gene: TRBJ2-7; d_gene: TRBD2; abundance: NA; v_gene: TRBV6-6; CDR3aa: CASRSSGGSSYEQYF; CDR3nt: TGTGCCAGCAGATCGTCGGGAGGGAGCTCCTACGAGCAGTACTTC
j_gene: TRBJ1-2; d_gene: NA; abundance: few; v_gene: TRBV11-2; CDR3aa: CASSVSQGTLYTF; CDR3nt: TGTGCCAGCAGCGTGAGCCAGGGGACCCTCTACACCTTC
j_gene: TRBJ2-5; d_gene: NA; abundance: few; v_gene: TRBV6-6; CDR3aa: CASSIGGETQYF; CDR3nt: TGTGCCAGCAGTATCGGCGGGGAGACCCAGTACTTC